The rows below give T cell receptor beta chains drawn from one sample of a study of CD8 T cells in Susac syndrome. TCRdb analysed the immunoSEQ multiplex PCR reads with MiXCR anew, one entry per CDR3 protein. The sample holds about 300,000 distinct CDR3 sequences, roughly 85% seen once. Sequenced material: CD8+ T cells from PBMCs. All receptors come from a human donor with multiple sclerosis. Each CDR3 is given with its conserved first and last residue. The D gene is left open where the match is weak. Clone size is not always given. Where it is, it says once, few, many or a class for expanded clones.

v_gene	abundance	d_gene	j_gene	CDR3aa	CDR3nt
TRBV5-5	.	.	TRBJ1-1	CASSSPGPLGMNTEAFF	TGTGCCAGCAGCTCCCCAGGGCCTCTGGGTATGAACACTGAAGCTTTCTTT
TRBV20-1	.	TRBD2	TRBJ2-5	CSARPLAGGLETQYF	TGCAGTGCTAGACCCCTAGCGGGAGGGCTGGAGACCCAGTACTTC
TRBV11-2	.	.	TRBJ2-7	CASSDRTSYEQYF	TGTGCCAGCAGCGACCGGACCTCCTACGAGCAGTACTTC
TRBV7-2	.	.	TRBJ2-2	CASSLNLLNTGELFF	TGTGCCAGCAGCTTAAACCTTCTGAACACCGGGGAGCTGTTTTTT
TRBV20-1	.	TRBD2	TRBJ2-4	CSAMRENENIQYF	TGCAGTGCTATGCGGGAGAATGAAAACATTCAGTACTTC
TRBV9	.	.	TRBJ1-3	CASSVWAGEPYF	TGTGCCAGCAGCGTATGGGCGGGGGAACCTTATTTT
TRBV28	.	.	TRBJ1-1	CASSLTDNTEAFF	TGTGCCAGCAGTTTAACAGATAACACTGAAGCTTTCTTT
TRBV29-1	.	.	TRBJ1-2	CSVEDLIRGRANYGYTF	TGCAGCGTTGAAGATCTGATTCGGGGGAGGGCTAACTATGGCTACACCTTC
TRBV4-3	.	.	TRBJ2-1	CASSPVEAVSYNEQFF	TGCGCCAGCAGCCCCGTCGAAGCGGTCTCCTACAATGAGCAGTTCTTC
TRBV27	.	.	TRBJ2-1	CASTTKGGPINEQFF	TGTGCCAGCACCACAAAGGGTGGCCCTATCAATGAGCAGTTCTTC
TRBV4-2	.	.	TRBJ1-4	CASSHTGTDNEKLFF	TGTGCCAGCAGTCACACCGGGACGGATAATGAAAAACTGTTTTTT
TRBV3-1	.	.	TRBJ2-2	CASSQARIGELFF	TGTGCCAGCAGCCAAGCTCGGATCGGGGAGCTGTTTTTT
TRBV4-1	.	TRBD2	TRBJ2-1	CASSLRVLAGYNEQFF	TGCGCCAGCAGCCTAAGAGTTCTAGCGGGGTACAATGAGCAGTTCTTC
TRBV28	.	.	TRBJ2-5	CASSLRQIQETQYF	TGTGCCAGCAGCCTTAGACAGATACAAGAGACCCAGTACTTC
TRBV4-1	few	.	TRBJ2-7	CASSQDYGAGYYEQYF	TGCGCCAGCAGCCAAGATTACGGGGCAGGGTATTACGAGCAGTACTTC
TRBV6-1	.	.	TRBJ2-7	CASSEETLTTYEQYF	TGTGCCAGCAGTGAGGAGACCCTTACCACCTACGAGCAGTACTTC
TRBV7-6	.	.	TRBJ2-1	CASSLAPGYNEQFF	TGTGCCAGCAGCTTAGCCCCGGGCTACAATGAGCAGTTCTTC
TRBV19	.	.	TRBJ2-1	CASSMATGYLLRNEQFF	TGTGCCAGTAGTATGGCGACAGGCTACCTTCTAAGGAATGAGCAGTTCTTC
TRBV10-3	.	.	TRBJ2-7	CAISPAESMSSYEQYF	TGTGCCATCAGTCCGGCGGAGAGCATGAGCTCCTACGAGCAGTACTTC
TRBV13	.	.	TRBJ2-1	CASSLGGKQFF	TGTGCCAGCAGCTTAGGCGGGAAGCAGTTCTTC
TRBV12-3/TRBV12-4	many	.	TRBJ2-2	CASSSWSRNTGELFF	TGTGCCAGCAGTTCATGGTCCAGGAACACCGGGGAGCTGTTTTTT
TRBV28	.	.	TRBJ2-1	CASSLGPREWEQFF	TGTGCCAGCAGTTTGGGACCCCGGGAGTGGGAGCAGTTCTTC
TRBV7-8	.	.	TRBJ2-5	CASRPIQIRKTQYF	TGTGCCAGCAGGCCAATCCAGATTCGGAAGACCCAGTACTTC
TRBV20-1	.	TRBD2	TRBJ2-7	CSARDKLAGAYEQYF	TGCAGTGCTAGAGATAAGCTAGCGGGAGCCTACGAGCAGTACTTC
TRBV13	.	.	TRBJ2-1	CASSFSLAGVPNEQFF	TGTGCCAGCAGCTTCAGCCTAGCTGGAGTTCCAAATGAGCAGTTCTTC